What follows is one T cell receptor beta chain and its context. The data belong to a study of T cell changes during pregnancy in multiple sclerosis. Repertoires were generated with immunoSEQ multiplex PCR, while TCRdb's copy carries only in-frame clones and drops some. The sample has roughly 48,000 clones; 85% to 95% are singletons. CDR1 is MDHEN and CDR2 is SYDVKM in the germline V gene. Trimming removed 3 bases from V and 3 bases from J, with 8 bases in between. This CDR3 has 13 residues. This TCR came from a female donor in good health, enrolled as a control in a pregnancy study. J is TRBJ2-5 and V is TRBV28; D not certain. This specimen consisted of CD4+ T cells from peripheral blood mononuclear cells, obtained in the second trimester of pregnancy. This CDR3 is CASSLSSKETQYF. The CDR3, as DNA: TGTGCCAGCAGTTTGAGTAGCAAAGAGACCCAGTACTTC.